Listed here are 9 T cell receptor beta chains from one sample, sequenced in a study of T-cell reconstitution after alpha-beta-depleted transplantation in children. Preparing the TCRbeta library involved the use of unique molecular identifiers. Via MiXCR, TCRdb re-called the PCR reads, giving one row per CDR3 protein. The data contain hundreds of thousands of distinct CDR3 sequences, 10% to 15% of them seen just once; the ten biggest clones take up approximately 2%. Here the sequenced sample was PBMCs, mostly from graft donor cells, taken 360 days after TCRalphabeta/CD19-depleted stem cell transplant. These receptor sequences come from a male patient between 10 and 17 years old who had a stem cell transplant for acute myeloid leukemia, so the T cells may come from the graft donor.

This clonotype was recorded at least ten times. The chain is built from TRBV5-1 and TRBJ2-5; TRBD2 matches 10 bases. CDR1 and CDR2 from the germline V gene are SGHRS and YFSETQ. The CDR3 is 16 residues long. Germline trimming cut 0 bases from V and 3 bases from J; bases unmatched to any gene: 5. CDR3 loop: CASSLAGTSAKETQYF. The CDR3 DNA is TGCGCCAGCAGCTTGGCCGGGACTAGCGCCAAAGAGACCCAGTACTTC.

The chain uses TRBV12-3 or TRBV12-4 and TRBJ1-1; 7 nucleotides align to TRBD1. Unmatched junction bases numbered 0, after V lost 3 bases and J lost 8 bases. The CDR3 totals 11 residues. Here the CDR3 reads CASSLTGEAFF. In DNA, the CDR3 is TGTGCCAGCAGTTTGACAGGGGAAGCTTTCTTT.

Many counts were recorded for this clonotype. The chain has TRBV29-1 and TRBJ2-1; no clear D. V lost 3 bases to trimming and J lost 6 bases, with 12 bases between them. Germline assignment: CDR1 SQVTM and CDR2 ANQGSEA. This CDR3 region has 13 residues. Written as DNA, the CDR3 is TGCAGCGTTGACCCAGTTCGAAGCAATGAGCAGTTCTTC. Translating it yields CSVDPVRSNEQFF.

This clonotype was counted a few times. The genes are TRBV28 and TRBJ2-2, with 10 bases aligning to TRBD2. Losses at the gene ends were 2 bases for V and 7 bases for J; bases not matched to a gene: 10. The CDR3 runs to 17 residues. Germline V gene data show CDR1 as MDHEN and CDR2 as SYDVKM. The CDR3 sequence is CASSLPPLAGPGGELFF. The CDR3 DNA follows: TGTGCCAGCAGTTTACCGCCACTAGCGGGACCGGGCGGGGAGCTGTTTTTT.

This rearrangement joins TRBV11-2 to TRBJ2-7, with a weak D call TRBD1 (6 bases). Trimming took 5 bases from V and 0 from J, leaving 17 bases between them. Germline values: CDR1 SGHAT, CDR2 FQNNGV. The CDR3 is 16 residues long. The CDR3 region is CASSPDSAPSSYEQYF. CDR3 sequence (DNA): TGTGCCAGCAGCCCGGACAGCGCGCCTAGCTCCTACGAGCAGTACTTC.

This clonotype came up many times. The chain carries TRBV18 and TRBJ2-3; D remains ambiguous. This CDR3 has 14 residues. Germline CDR1 KGHSH, CDR2 LQKENI. V lost 2 bases and J lost 0, with 6 bases in between. The CDR3 DNA sequence: TGTGCCAGCTCACCAAAGACGAGCACAGATACGCAGTATTTT. Protein product: CASSPKTSTDTQYF.

In this sample, this clonotype turned up a few times. The chain combines TRBV12-3 or TRBV12-4 with TRBJ2-7, with 7 bases identical to TRBD1. The V segment lost 7 bases and the J segment 4 bases; nucleotides outside the gene matches: 7. This CDR3 is 13 amino acids long. The DNA of the CDR3 is TGTGCCAGCACAACCGGGACAGAATACGAGCAGTACTTC. This encodes CASTTGTEYEQYF.

This clonotype has just a few counts. The chain joins TRBV5-1 to TRBJ1-6; no firm D call. Germline values: CDR1 SGHRS, CDR2 YFSETQ. V was shortened by 0 bases and J by 10 bases, with 11 bases between the two germline ends. The CDR3 totals 14 residues. CDR3 loop: CASSLARLGSPLHF. The CDR3 DNA reads as TGCGCCAGCAGCTTGGCCAGGCTTGGATCACCCCTCCACTTT.

This clonotype was recorded a few times. The chain is built from TRBV20-1 and TRBJ2-2; D is perhaps TRBD1 (5 bases). Trimming took off 5 bases at V and 1 base at J, with 8 bases between the two ends. The CDR3 totals 13 residues. Germline assignment: CDR1 DFQATT and CDR2 SNEGSKA (reference sequence). This CDR3 is CSAGRGNTGELFF. The CDR3, as DNA: TGCAGTGCTGGTAGGGGGAACACCGGGGAGCTGTTTTTT.